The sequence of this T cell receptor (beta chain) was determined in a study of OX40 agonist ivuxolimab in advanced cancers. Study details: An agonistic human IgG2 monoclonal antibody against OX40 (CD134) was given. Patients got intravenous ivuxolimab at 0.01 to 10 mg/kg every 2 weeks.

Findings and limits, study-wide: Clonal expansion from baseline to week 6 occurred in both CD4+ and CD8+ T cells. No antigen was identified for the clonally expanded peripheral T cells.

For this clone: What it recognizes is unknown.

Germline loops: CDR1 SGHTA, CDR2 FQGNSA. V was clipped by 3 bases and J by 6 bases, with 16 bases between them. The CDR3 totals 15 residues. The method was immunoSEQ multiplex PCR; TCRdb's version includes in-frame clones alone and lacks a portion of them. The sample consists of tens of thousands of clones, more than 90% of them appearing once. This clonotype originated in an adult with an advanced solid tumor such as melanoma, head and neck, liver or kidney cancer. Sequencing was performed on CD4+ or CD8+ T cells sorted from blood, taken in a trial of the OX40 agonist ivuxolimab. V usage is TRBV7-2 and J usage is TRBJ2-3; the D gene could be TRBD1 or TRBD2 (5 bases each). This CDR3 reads CASSLFGGPLDTQYF. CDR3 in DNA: TGTGCCAGCAGCTTGTTTGGGGGTCCCCTGGATACGCAGTATTTT. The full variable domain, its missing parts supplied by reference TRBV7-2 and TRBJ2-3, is GAGVSQSPSNKVTEKGKDVELRCDPISGHTALYWYRQSLGQGLEFLIYFQGNSAPDKSGLPSDRFSAERTGGSVSTLTIQRTQQEDSAVYLCASSLFGGPLDTQYFGPGTRLTVL.